The 20 T cell receptor beta chains below come from one sample, sequenced in a study of human CD8 memory T cell subsets. Scientists made TCR beta libraries using UMI-labeled 5' RACE. TCRdb reprocessed the 5' RACE reads and stores each CDR3 protein as one record, lacking DNA. Recorded for this sample: 5,500 to 8,500 distinct CDR3 sequences. The source material was CD8+ T cells from PBMCs. The receptor set was obtained from a human donor in good health.

The CDR3 loop reads CASFGYGGKDTGELFF. The chain is built from TRBV18 and TRBJ2-2. The CDR3 length is 16 residues. Germline V gene sequence: CDR1 KGHSH, CDR2 LQKENI.

This clonotype is called medium-sized based on its frequency. The chain uses TRBV12-3 or TRBV12-4 and TRBJ2-7. The length of the CDR3 is 12 residues. CDR3 sequence: CASSEGAYEQYF.

This chain links TRBV29-1 with TRBJ2-7; checking the TCRdb D call of TRBD2 is not possible without DNA. The CDR3 loop spans 12 amino acids. The V gene's germline CDR1 is SQVTM and CDR2 ANQGSEA. Here the CDR3 reads CSAAEGTNEQYF.

The rearrangement links TRBV5-8 to TRBJ2-1; as DNA is missing, the TRBD1 call by TCRdb cannot be tested. The CDR3 contains 15 residues. Germline-derived CDR1 and CDR2 are SGHTS and YDEGEE. The CDR3 loop reads CASSLATGVYNEQFF.

Measured by frequency, this clonotype is medium-sized. The V call is TRBV6-6, the J call TRBJ2-7; TCRdb reports TRBD2, a call that lacks DNA to check it against. CDR3 size: 16 residues. Germline V gene lookup returns CDR1 MNHNY and CDR2 SVGAGI (reference sequence). CDR3 region: CASSISRDPPTGEQYF.

Measured by frequency, this clonotype is medium-sized (0.01 to 0.1%). This chain links TRBV27 with TRBJ2-1; the D call of TRBD2 rests on TCRdb alone, since no DNA is present to check it. This CDR3 comprises 14 residues. Germline CDR1 is MNHEY and CDR2 is SMNVEV (reference sequence). The CDR3 reads CASSFTSGGNEQFF.

The V call is TRBV5-6, the J call TRBJ1-1. CDR1 is SGHDT and CDR2 is YYEEEE in the germline V gene. The CDR3 contains 12 residues. The CDR3 is CASSLALAEAFF.

The chain is built from TRBV28 and TRBJ2-1; the D call from TCRdb, TRBD1, cannot be confirmed without DNA. From germline, CDR1 is MDHEN and CDR2 SYDVKM. This CDR3 spans 16 amino acids. This CDR3 is CASTPTGTEQYNEQFF.

V and J are TRBV29-1 and TRBJ2-1; without DNA, the TCRdb call of TRBD1 cannot be checked. Germline V gene sequence: CDR1 SQVTM, CDR2 ANQGSEA. The CDR3 has 11 residues. CDR3 sequence: CSASWGDRQFF.

The V call is TRBV3-1, the J call TRBJ2-5. The germline gives CDR1 LGHDT, CDR2 YNNKEL (reference sequence). There are 13 residues in the CDR3. The CDR3 sequence is CASSLRTQETQYF.

The chain couples TRBV20-1 to TRBJ2-3; lacking DNA, the TRBD1 call made by TCRdb goes unchecked. In germline, CDR1 is DFQATT, CDR2 SNEGSKA (reference sequence). This CDR3 comprises 17 residues. CDR3 amino acids: CSARDLTRGPHADTQYF.

This chain connects TRBV4-1 to TRBJ2-3; TCRdb reports TRBD2, a call that lacks DNA to check it against. Germline CDR1 MGHRA, CDR2 YSYEKL. This CDR3 has 15 amino acids. The CDR3 is CASSQGDSSTDTQYF.

The chain uses TRBV4-1 and TRBJ2-1; TCRdb calls TRBD1, which cannot be checked without DNA. In germline, CDR1 is MGHRA, CDR2 YSYEKL. CDR3 length: 15 residues. This CDR3 reads CASSQGVSPYNEQFF.

The rearrangement joins TRBV21-1 to TRBJ2-1. TRBV21-1 is an annotated pseudogene. The CDR3 extends over 16 amino acids. The CDR3: CASSEIRKASYNEQFF.

By frequency, this clonotype is medium-sized. This chain uses TRBV11-2 with TRBJ2-7; absent DNA, TCRdb's TRBD2 call cannot be checked. The CDR3 sequence is 17 residues long. Germline V CDR1 and CDR2: SGHAT, FQNNGV. The CDR3 sequence is CASSLDLVLAGAYEQYF.

CDR3 in amino acids: CASSLGTAGLPQHF. This chain links TRBV12-3 or TRBV12-4 with TRBJ1-5; TCRdb returns TRBD1, unconfirmable since there is no DNA. The CDR3 is 14 residues long.

This rearrangement joins TRBV5-1 to TRBJ2-3. This CDR3 is 14 amino acids long. Germline CDR1 reads SGHRS; CDR2 reads YFSETQ. CDR3 region: CASSLRQTTDTQYF.

Measured by frequency, this clonotype is medium-sized. The rearrangement links TRBV7-2 to TRBJ2-1; TCRdb reports TRBD2, a call that lacks DNA to check it against. Germline lookup yields CDR1 SGHTA and CDR2 FQGNSA. This CDR3 spans 15 amino acids. The CDR3 sequence is CASSSPRDLKDEQFF.

The genes are TRBV29-1 and TRBJ2-2; TCRdb returns TRBD1, unconfirmable since there is no DNA. Germline CDR1 is SQVTM and CDR2 is ANQGSEA. The CDR3 covers 13 residues. The chain's CDR3 is CSARDRNTGELFF.

This chain uses TRBV29-1 with TRBJ2-7; no DNA is available, so the TRBD1 call from TCRdb remains unchecked. The length of the CDR3 is 14 residues. CDR1 and CDR2 from the germline V gene are SQVTM and ANQGSEA. CDR3 region: CSVSGTGSSYEQYF.